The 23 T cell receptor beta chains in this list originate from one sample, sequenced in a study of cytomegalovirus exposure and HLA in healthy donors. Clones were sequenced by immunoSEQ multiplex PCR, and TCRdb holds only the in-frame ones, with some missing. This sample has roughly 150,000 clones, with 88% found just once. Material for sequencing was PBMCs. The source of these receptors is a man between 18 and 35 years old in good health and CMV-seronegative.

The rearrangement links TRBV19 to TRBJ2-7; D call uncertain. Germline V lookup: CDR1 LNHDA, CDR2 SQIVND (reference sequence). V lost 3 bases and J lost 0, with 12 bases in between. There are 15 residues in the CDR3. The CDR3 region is CASSISASDSYEQYF. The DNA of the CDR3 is TGTGCCAGTAGTATTTCGGCCAGCGACTCCTACGAGCAGTACTTC.

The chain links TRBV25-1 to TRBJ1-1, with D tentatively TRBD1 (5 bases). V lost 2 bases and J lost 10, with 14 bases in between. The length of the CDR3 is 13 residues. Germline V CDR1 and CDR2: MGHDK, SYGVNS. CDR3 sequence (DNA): TGTGCCAGCAGTGAACAGGGCAAAGGTAGAGCTTTCTTT. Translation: CASSEQGKGRAFF.

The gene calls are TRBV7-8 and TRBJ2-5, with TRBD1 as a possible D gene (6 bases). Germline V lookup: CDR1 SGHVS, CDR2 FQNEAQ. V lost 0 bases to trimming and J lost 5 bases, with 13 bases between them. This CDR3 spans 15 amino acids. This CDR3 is CASSLANRELETQYF. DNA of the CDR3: TGTGCCAGCAGCTTAGCGAACAGGGAACTGGAGACCCAGTACTTC.

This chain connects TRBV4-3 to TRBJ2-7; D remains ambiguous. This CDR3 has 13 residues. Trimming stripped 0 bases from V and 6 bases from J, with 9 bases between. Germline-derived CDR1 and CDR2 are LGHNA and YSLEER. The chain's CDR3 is CASSQEVAREQYF. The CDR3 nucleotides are TGCGCCAGCAGCCAAGAAGTTGCGCGCGAGCAGTACTTC.

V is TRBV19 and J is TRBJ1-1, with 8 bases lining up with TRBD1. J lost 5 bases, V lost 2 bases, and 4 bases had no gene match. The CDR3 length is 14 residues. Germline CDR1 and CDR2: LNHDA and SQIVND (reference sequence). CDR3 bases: TGTGCCAGTAGTATACAGGGGGCTAAGACTGAAGCTTTCTTT. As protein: CASSIQGAKTEAFF.

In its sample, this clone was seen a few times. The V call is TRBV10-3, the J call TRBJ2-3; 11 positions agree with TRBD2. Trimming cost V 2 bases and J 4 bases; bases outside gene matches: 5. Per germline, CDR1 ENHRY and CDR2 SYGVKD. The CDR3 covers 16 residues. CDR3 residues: CAISERLAGGSDTQYF. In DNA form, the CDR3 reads TGTGCCATCAGTGAGCGGCTAGCGGGAGGCTCAGATACGCAGTATTTT.

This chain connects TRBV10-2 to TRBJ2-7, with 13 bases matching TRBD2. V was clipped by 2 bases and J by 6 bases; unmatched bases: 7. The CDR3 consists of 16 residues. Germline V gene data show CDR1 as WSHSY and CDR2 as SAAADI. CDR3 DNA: TGCGCCAGCAGTGAGCCAGGACTAGCGGGAGAAACCGAGCAGTACTTC. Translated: CASSEPGLAGETEQYF.

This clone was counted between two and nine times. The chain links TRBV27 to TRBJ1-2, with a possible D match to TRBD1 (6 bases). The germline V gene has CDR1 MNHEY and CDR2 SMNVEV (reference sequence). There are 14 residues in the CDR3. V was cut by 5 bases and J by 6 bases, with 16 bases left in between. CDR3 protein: CASSKRDKIDGYTF. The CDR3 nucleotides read TGTGCCAGCAGTAAGCGGGACAAGATAGATGGCTACACCTTC.

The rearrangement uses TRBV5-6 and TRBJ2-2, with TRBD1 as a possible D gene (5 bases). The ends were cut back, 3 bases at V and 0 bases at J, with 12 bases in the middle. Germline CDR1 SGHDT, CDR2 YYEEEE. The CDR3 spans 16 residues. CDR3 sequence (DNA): TGTGCCAGCAGCTATGGGGCGTCTACGAACACCGGGGAGCTGTTTTTT. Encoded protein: CASSYGASTNTGELFF.

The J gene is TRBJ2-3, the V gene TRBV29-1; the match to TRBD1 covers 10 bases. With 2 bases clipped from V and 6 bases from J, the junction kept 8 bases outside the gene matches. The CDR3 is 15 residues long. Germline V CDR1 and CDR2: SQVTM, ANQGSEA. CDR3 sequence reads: CSVERVDRGPDTQYF. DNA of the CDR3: TGCAGCGTTGAAAGGGTCGACAGGGGGCCGGATACGCAGTATTTT.

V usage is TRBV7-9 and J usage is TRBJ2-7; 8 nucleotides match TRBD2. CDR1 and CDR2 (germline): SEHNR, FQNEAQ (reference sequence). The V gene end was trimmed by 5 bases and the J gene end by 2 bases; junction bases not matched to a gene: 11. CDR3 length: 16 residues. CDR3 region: CASSTGRAGVAYEQYF. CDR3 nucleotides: TGTGCCAGCAGCACCGGTCGAGCGGGAGTAGCCTACGAGCAGTACTTC.

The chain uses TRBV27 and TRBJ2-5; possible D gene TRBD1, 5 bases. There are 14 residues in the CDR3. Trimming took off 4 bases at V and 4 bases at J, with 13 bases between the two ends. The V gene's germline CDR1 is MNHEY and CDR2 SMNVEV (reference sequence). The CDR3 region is CASSSLGARETQYF. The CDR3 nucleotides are TGTGCCAGCAGTTCCTTAGGGGCGCGAGAGACCCAGTACTTC.

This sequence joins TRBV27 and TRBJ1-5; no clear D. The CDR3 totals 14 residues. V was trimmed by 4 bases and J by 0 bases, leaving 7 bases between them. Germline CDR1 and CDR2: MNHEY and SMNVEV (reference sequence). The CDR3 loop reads CASSSGYSNQPQHF. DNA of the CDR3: TGTGCCAGCAGTTCCGGGTATAGCAATCAGCCCCAGCATTTT.

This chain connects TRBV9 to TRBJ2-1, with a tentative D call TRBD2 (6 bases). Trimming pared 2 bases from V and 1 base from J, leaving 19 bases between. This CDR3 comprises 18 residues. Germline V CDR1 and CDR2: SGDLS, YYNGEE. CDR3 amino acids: CASSVPFGTGASYNEQFF. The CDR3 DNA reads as TGTGCCAGCAGCGTCCCCTTTGGGACGGGAGCGTCCTACAATGAGCAGTTCTTC.

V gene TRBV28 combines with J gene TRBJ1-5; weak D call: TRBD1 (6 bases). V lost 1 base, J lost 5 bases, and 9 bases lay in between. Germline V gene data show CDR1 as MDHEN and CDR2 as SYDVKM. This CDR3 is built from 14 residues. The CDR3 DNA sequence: TGTGCCAGCAGTTTATCTACAGGGTATCAGCCCCAGCATTTT. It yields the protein CASSLSTGYQPQHF.

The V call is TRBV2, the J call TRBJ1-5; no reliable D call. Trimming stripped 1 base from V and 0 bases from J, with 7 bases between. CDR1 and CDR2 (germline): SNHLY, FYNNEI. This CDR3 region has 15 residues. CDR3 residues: CASSEGPGSNQPQHF. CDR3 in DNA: TGTGCCAGCAGTGAAGGGCCAGGTAGCAATCAGCCCCAGCATTTT.

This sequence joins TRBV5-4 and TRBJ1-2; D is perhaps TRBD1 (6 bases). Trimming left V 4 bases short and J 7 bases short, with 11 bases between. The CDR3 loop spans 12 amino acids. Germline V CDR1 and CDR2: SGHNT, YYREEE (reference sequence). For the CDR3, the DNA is TGTGCCAGCAGCACCGACAGGCCTGGCTACACCTTC. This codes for CASSTDRPGYTF.

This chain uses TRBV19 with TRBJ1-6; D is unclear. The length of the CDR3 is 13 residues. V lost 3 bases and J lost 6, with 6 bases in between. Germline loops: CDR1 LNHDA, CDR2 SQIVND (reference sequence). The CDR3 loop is CASSIWSNSPLHF. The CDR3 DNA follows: TGTGCCAGTAGTATTTGGAGTAATTCACCCCTCCACTTT.

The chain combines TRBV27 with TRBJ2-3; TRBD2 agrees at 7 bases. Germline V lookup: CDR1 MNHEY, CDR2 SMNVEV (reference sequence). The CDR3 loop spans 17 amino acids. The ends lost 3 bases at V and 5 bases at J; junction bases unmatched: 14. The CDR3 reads CASSLLSGLNLGDTQYF. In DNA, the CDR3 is TGTGCCAGCAGTTTGCTTAGCGGGTTGAATTTAGGAGATACGCAGTATTTT.

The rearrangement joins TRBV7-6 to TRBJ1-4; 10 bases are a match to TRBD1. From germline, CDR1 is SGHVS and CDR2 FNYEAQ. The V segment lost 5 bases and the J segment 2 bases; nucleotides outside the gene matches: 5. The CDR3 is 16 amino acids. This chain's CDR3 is CASSPRQGATNEKLFF. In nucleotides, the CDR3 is TGTGCCAGCAGCCCCCGACAGGGGGCGACTAATGAAAAACTGTTTTTT.

The CDR3 spells CASSPGGLETDTQYF. The CDR3 bases are TGTGCCAGCAGTCCGGGGGGACTAGAAACAGATACGCAGTATTTT. V usage is TRBV28 and J usage is TRBJ2-3; 8 nucleotides agree with TRBD2. Trimming at V came to 5 bases and at J to 3 bases, leaving 7 bases not matched to a gene. The CDR3 spans 15 residues. Per germline, CDR1 MDHEN and CDR2 SYDVKM.

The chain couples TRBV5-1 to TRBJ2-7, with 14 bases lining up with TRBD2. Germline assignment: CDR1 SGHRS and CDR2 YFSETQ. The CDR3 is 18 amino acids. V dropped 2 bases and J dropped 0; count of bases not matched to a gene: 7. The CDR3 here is CASSLGLAGGILSYEQYV. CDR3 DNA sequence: TGCGCCAGCAGCTTAGGACTAGCGGGGGGTATCCTCTCCTACGAGCAGTACGTC.

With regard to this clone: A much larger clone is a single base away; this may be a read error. DNA of the CDR3: TGCGCCAGCAGCTTGGAACAGCCGAACACCGGGGAGCTGTTTTTT. Translated, it gives CASSLEQPNTGELFF. The chain has TRBV5-1 and TRBJ2-2; D remains ambiguous. This CDR3 has 15 amino acids. In germline, CDR1 is SGHRS, CDR2 YFSETQ. The V gene lost 0 bases and the J gene lost 0 bases, with 6 bases spanning the gap.